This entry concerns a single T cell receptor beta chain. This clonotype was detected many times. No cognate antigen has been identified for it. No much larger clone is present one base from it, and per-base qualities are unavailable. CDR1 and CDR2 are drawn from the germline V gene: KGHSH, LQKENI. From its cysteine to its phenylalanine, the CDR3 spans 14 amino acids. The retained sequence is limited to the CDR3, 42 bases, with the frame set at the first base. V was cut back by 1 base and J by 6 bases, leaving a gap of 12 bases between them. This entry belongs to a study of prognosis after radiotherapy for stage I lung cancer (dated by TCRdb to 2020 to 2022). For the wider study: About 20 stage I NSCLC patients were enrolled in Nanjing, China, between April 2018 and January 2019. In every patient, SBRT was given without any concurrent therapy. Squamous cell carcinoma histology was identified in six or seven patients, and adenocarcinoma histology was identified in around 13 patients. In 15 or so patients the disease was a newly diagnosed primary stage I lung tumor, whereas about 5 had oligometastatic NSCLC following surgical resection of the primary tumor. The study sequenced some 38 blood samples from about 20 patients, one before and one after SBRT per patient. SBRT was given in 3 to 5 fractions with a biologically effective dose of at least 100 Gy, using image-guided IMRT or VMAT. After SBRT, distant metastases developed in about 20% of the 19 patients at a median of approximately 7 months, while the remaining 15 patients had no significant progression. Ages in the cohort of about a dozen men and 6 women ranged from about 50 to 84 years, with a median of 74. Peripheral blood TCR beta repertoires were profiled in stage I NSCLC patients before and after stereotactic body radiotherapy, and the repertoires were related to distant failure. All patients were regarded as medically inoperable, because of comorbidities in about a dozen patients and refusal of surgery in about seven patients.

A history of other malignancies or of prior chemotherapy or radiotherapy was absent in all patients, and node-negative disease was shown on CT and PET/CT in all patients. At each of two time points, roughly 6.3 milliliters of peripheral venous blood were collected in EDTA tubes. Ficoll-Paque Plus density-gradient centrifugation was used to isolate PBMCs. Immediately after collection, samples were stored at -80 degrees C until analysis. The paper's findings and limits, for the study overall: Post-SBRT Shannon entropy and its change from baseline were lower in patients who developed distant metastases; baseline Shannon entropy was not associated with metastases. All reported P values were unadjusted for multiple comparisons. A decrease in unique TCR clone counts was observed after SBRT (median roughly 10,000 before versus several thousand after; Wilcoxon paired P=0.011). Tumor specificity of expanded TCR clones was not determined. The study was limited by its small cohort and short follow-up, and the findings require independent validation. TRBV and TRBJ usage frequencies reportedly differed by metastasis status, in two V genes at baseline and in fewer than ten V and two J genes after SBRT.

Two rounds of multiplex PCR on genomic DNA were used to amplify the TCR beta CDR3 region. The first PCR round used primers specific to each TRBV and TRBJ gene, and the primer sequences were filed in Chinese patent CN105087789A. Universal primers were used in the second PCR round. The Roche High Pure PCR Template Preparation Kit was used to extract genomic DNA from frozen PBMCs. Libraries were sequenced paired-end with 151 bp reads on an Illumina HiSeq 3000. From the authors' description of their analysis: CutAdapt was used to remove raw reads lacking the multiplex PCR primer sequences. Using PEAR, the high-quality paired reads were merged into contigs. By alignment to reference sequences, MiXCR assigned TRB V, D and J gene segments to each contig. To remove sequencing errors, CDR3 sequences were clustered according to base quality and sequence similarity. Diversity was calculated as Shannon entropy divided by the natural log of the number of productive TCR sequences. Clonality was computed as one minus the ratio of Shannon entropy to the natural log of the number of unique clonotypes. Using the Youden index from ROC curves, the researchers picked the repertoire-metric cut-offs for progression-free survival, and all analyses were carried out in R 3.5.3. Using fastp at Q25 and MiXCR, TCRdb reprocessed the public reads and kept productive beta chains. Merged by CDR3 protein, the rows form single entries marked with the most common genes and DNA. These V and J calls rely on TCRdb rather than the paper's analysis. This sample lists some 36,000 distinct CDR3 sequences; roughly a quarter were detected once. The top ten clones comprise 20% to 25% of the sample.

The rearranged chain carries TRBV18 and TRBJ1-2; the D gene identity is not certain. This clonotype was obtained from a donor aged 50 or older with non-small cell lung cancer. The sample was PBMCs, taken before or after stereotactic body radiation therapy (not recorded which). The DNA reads TGTGCCAGCTCACCACTCGAGGGTCTCGATGGCTACACCTTC. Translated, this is CASSPLEGLDGYTF.